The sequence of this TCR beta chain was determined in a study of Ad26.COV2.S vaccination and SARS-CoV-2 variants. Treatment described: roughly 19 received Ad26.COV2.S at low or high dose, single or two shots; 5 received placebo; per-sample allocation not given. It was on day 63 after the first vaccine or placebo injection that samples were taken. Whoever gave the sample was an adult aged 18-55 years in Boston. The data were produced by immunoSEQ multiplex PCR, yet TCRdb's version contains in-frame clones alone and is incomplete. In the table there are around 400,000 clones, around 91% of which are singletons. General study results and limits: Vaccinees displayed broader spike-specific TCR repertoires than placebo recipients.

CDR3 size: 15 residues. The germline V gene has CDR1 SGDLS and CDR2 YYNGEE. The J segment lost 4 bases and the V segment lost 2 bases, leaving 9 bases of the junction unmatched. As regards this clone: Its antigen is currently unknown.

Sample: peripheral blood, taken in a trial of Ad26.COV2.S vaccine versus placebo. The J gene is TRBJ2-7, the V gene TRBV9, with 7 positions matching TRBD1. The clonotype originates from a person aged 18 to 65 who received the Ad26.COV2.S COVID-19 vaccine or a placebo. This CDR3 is CASSVGAQGSYEQYF. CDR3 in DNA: TGTGCCAGCAGCGTCGGAGCACAGGGGAGTTACGAGCAGTACTTC.